Listed here are 10 T cell receptor beta chains from one sample, sequenced in a study of early T cells in non-severe SARS-CoV-2 infection. Each CDR3 protein gets one entry after TCRdb re-called the 5' RACE reads with MiXCR. Of 55,000 or so distinct CDR3 sequences listed, approximately 12% were seen once; the top ten hold roughly 1.4%. Sequences were obtained from whole blood. These TCRs come from an adult who was a healthcare worker with PCR-confirmed SARS-CoV-2 infection or an uninfected control (not recorded which).

This clonotype was detected a few times. The V gene is TRBV10-2, the J gene TRBJ1-2; no clear D gene. Trimming removed 6 bases from V and 7 bases from J, with 27 bases in between. This CDR3 has 17 residues. Germline CDR1 WSHSY, CDR2 SAAADI. This CDR3 reads CASRLDGLAGDGFGYTF. As DNA, the CDR3 is TGCGCCAGCAGGCTGGATGGGTTGGCCGGGGATGGTTTTGGCTACACCTTC.

This clonotype has at least ten counts. J is TRBJ2-3 and V is TRBV29-1; 8 nucleotides line up with TRBD2. V gave up 7 bases and J gave up 1 base; unmatched junction bases: 7. Germline assignment: CDR1 SQVTM and CDR2 ANQGSEA. There are 14 residues in the CDR3. The CDR3 here is CSAWTSFGTDTQYF. CDR3 bases: TGCAGCGCCTGGACTAGCTTTGGCACAGATACGCAGTATTTT.

This chain uses TRBV27 with TRBJ2-7, with D possibly being TRBD1 (5 bases). Germline values: CDR1 MNHEY, CDR2 SMNVEV (reference sequence). Trimming removed 5 bases from V and 0 bases from J, with 17 bases in between. The length of the CDR3 is 16 residues. CDR3 amino acids: CASSLQASSSSYEQYF. CDR3 DNA sequence: TGTGCCAGCAGTCTACAGGCGAGTTCCAGCTCCTACGAGCAGTACTTC.

This clonotype was detected only a few times. This chain uses TRBV29-1 with TRBJ1-3, with TRBD1 identical over 8 bases. CDR3 size: 14 residues. V dropped 5 bases and J dropped 3; count of bases not matched to a gene: 6. Germline CDR1 SQVTM, CDR2 ANQGSEA. In DNA form, the CDR3 reads TGCAGCGTTCCCTCTGACAGGGGTGGAAACACCATATATTTT. Translating it yields CSVPSDRGGNTIYF.

The CDR3 is CASSLDPRSNNEQFF. Written as DNA, the CDR3 is TGTGCCAGCAGCTTGGACCCCCGTTCCAACAATGAGCAGTTCTTC. J is TRBJ2-1 and V is TRBV5-4; D not resolved. The germline V gene has CDR1 SGHNT and CDR2 YYREEE (reference sequence). The germline V and J ends were trimmed by 0 bases and 5 bases, with 12 bases remaining between them. The CDR3 consists of 15 residues.

The chain employs TRBV7-9 and TRBJ2-1; D call uncertain. This CDR3 has 12 residues. Germline V gene sequence: CDR1 SEHNR, CDR2 FQNEAQ (reference sequence). V was pared by 11 bases and J by 6 bases, with 14 bases between. The CDR3: CALRRPFNEQFF. CDR3 sequence (DNA): TGTGCCCTTAGACGACCATTCAATGAGCAGTTCTTC.

The chain employs TRBV7-9 and TRBJ2-1, with D tentatively TRBD1 or TRBD2 (5 bases each). The CDR3 is 15 amino acids. V was cut by 7 bases and J by 2 bases, with 15 bases left in between. Germline-derived CDR1 and CDR2 are SEHNR and FQNEAQ (reference sequence). The CDR3 DNA sequence: TGTGCCAGCACCCCCTCCCTGGGGGCCTACAATGAGCAGTTCTTC. Protein: CASTPSLGAYNEQFF.

This clonotype showed up just a few times. V and J are TRBV30 and TRBJ2-3; TRBD1 or TRBD2 may be the D gene (5 bases each). Germline CDR1 GTSNPN, CDR2 SVGIG (reference sequence). CDR3 size: 13 residues. The germline V and J ends were trimmed by 3 bases and 2 bases, with 9 bases remaining between them. This chain's CDR3 is CAWRGDPTDTQYF. The DNA of the CDR3 is TGTGCCTGGAGAGGGGACCCCACAGATACGCAGTATTTT.

V is TRBV6-5 and J is TRBJ2-1; tentative D call: TRBD2 (6 bases). V dropped 7 bases and J dropped 7 bases, with 17 bases sitting between them. The length of the CDR3 is 14 residues. Germline-derived CDR1 and CDR2 are MNHEY and SVGAGI. CDR3 sequence reads: CASTGGLRGNEQFF. The CDR3 nucleotides are TGTGCCAGCACCGGGGGACTCCGCGGGAATGAGCAGTTCTTC.

The chain recombines TRBV11-2 with TRBJ1-1; unclear D gene. Looked up from germline, CDR1 is SGHAT and CDR2 is FQNNGV. The CDR3 is made up of 14 amino acids. Trimming pared 3 bases from V and 5 bases from J, leaving 13 bases between. CDR3 nucleotide sequence: TGTGCCAGCAGCTTGGAGTGGCTAGGAACTGAAGCTTTCTTT. Its translation is CASSLEWLGTEAFF.